Each of the 23 T cell receptor beta chains below was sequenced from the same sample in a study of regulatory T cells in long-lasting Graves disease. Indicated time point: persistent/refractory GD, antithyroid drugs over 5 years with positive TRAb. Construction of the TCR library relied on RNA isolated from PBMCs. Arm-PCR of CDR3 regions and iRepertoire HTBI primers were the basis on which TCR beta libraries were built. TCRdb re-called the multiplex PCR reads with MiXCR, one entry per CDR3 protein. The sample holds hundreds of thousands of distinct CDR3 sequences, approximately 21% seen once. Sequencing used peripheral blood mononuclear cells (PBMCs), obtained when the disease was refractory, from a patient treated with antithyroid drugs. These receptors were obtained from a female donor with Graves disease.

This clonotype was seen repeatedly, ten times or more. The chain links TRBV3-1 to TRBJ1-4; perhaps TRBD1 as D (6 bases). The CDR3 length is 15 residues. V was clipped by 1 base and J by 4 bases, with 10 bases between them. Germline V CDR1 and CDR2: LGHDT, YNNKEL (reference sequence). The CDR3 DNA reads as TGTGCCAGCAGCCAAGTAGGACAGCTTAATGAAAAACTGTTTTTT. Protein: CASSQVGQLNEKLFF.

The chain uses TRBV2 and TRBJ1-5; TRBD1 agrees at 8 bases. The CDR3 loop spans 18 amino acids. The germline gives CDR1 SNHLY, CDR2 FYNNEI. Trimming at V came to 6 bases and at J to 2 bases, leaving 15 bases not matched to a gene. Written as DNA, the CDR3 is TGTGCCAGCAGACTGAGGGGTGGACAGGGAGGAGGCAATCAGCCCCAGCATTTT. The encoded protein is CASRLRGGQGGGNQPQHF. Looking up the rest from reference TRBV2 and TRBJ1-5 gives the full variable domain: EPEVTQTPSHQVTQMGQEVILRCVPISNHLYFYWYRQILGQKVEFLVSFYNNEISEKSEIFDDQFSVERPDGSNFTLKIRSTKLEDSAMYFCASRLRGGQGGGNQPQHFGDGTRLSIL.

This clonotype came up a few times. The gene calls are TRBV19 and TRBJ1-3, with no clear D. Germline CDR1 LNHDA, CDR2 SQIVND (reference sequence). Trimming stripped 5 bases from V and 0 bases from J, with 5 bases between. The length of the CDR3 is 13 residues. CDR3 region: CASSHVSGNTIYF. The CDR3 bases are TGTGCCAGTAGTCATGTCTCTGGAAACACCATATATTTT.

This clonotype was found many times. V is TRBV7-8 and J is TRBJ1-5, with D possibly being TRBD1 (5 bases). CDR1 is SGHVS and CDR2 is FQNEAQ in the germline V gene. V lost 4 bases and J 6 bases, leaving 10 bases between the germline ends. This CDR3 spans 13 amino acids. CDR3 loop: CASSSGGGQPQHF. In DNA form, the CDR3 reads TGTGCCAGCAGCTCTGGTGGGGGTCAGCCCCAGCATTTT.

The chain links TRBV7-9 to TRBJ1-2; 10 nucleotides match TRBD1. The CDR3 totals 15 residues. From germline, CDR1 is SEHNR and CDR2 FQNEAQ (reference sequence). Trimming took 5 bases from V and 6 from J; bases not matched to a gene: 9. The CDR3 nucleotides read TGTGCCAGCAGCGGACAGGGGGAAGGGATAGATGGCTACACCTTC. This codes for CASSGQGEGIDGYTF.

This clonotype was observed many times. Here the CDR3 DNA reads TGTGCCAGCAGCAAAACAGGGGGCTCAACTGAAGCTTTCTTT. Encoded protein: CASSKTGGSTEAFF. This sequence joins TRBV12-3 or TRBV12-4 and TRBJ1-1, with TRBD1 matching 9 bases. This CDR3 spans 14 amino acids. The junction had 7 bases not matched to a gene; V was cut back by 6 bases and J by 5 bases.

This clonotype was counted between two and nine times. The chain recombines TRBV12-3 or TRBV12-4 with TRBJ2-3, with 10 nucleotides matching TRBD2. There are 15 residues in the CDR3. The V segment lost 6 bases and the J segment 3 bases; nucleotides outside the gene matches: 6. CDR3 nucleotide sequence: TGTGCCAGCAGCGCCGGGACTAGCGATACAGATACGCAGTATTTT. It specifies CASSAGTSDTDTQYF.

This clonotype was detected only a few times. The J gene is TRBJ2-1, the V gene TRBV7-9; possibly TRBD1 for D (5 bases). The V gene's germline CDR1 is SEHNR and CDR2 FQNEAQ (reference sequence). The CDR3 consists of 13 residues. V lost 3 bases and J lost 9, with 12 bases in between. The DNA of the CDR3 is TGTGCCAGCAGCTTGTCTGTTAGGGGTGAGCAGTTCTTC. The encoded protein is CASSLSVRGEQFF.

The chain couples TRBV5-1 to TRBJ2-7; D possibly corresponds to TRBD1 (6 bases). CDR1 SGHRS and CDR2 YFSETQ come from the germline V gene. The CDR3 is 17 amino acids. V shed 4 bases and J shed 5 bases, with 25 bases lying between them. CDR3 coding DNA: TGCGCCAGCAGCGAACAGGGTCAGGCGATCCCCAACGACGAGCAGTACTTC. The encoded protein is CASSEQGQAIPNDEQYF.

This chain links TRBV18 with TRBJ1-1; 8 bases align to TRBD1. This CDR3 is 13 amino acids long. Germline CDR1 is KGHSH and CDR2 is LQKENI. The trim removed 11 bases at V and 3 bases at J, leaving 8 bases unmatched. The CDR3 spells CASTPGQDTEAFF. CDR3 coding DNA: TGTGCCTCCACCCCGGGACAGGACACTGAAGCTTTCTTT.

This clonotype was picked up many times. V and J are TRBV11-2 and TRBJ1-1, with a tentative D call TRBD1 (5 bases). Germline V gene sequence: CDR1 SGHAT, CDR2 FQNNGV. V dropped 1 base and J dropped 7 bases, with 10 bases sitting between them. CDR3 length: 13 amino acids. CDR3 sequence: CASSLGEGSEAFF. DNA for the CDR3: TGTGCCAGCAGCTTAGGGGAGGGGAGTGAAGCTTTCTTT.

This clonotype was observed at least ten times. This chain links TRBV27 with TRBJ2-7, with TRBD2 identical over 11 bases. The germline V gene has CDR1 MNHEY and CDR2 SMNVEV (reference sequence). The CDR3 has 14 amino acids. The J segment lost 4 bases and the V segment lost 6 bases, leaving 5 bases of the junction unmatched. In nucleotides, the CDR3 is TGTGCCAGCAGAGAACTAGCGGGAGCGTACGAGCAGTACTTC. Translation gives CASRELAGAYEQYF.

This clonotype was detected many times. This rearrangement joins TRBV9 to TRBJ2-5; 8 positions match TRBD2. This CDR3 is built from 16 residues. The junction had 7 bases not matched to a gene; V was cut back by 0 bases and J by 3 bases. CDR1 is SGDLS, CDR2 YYNGEE, per germline. CDR3 in DNA: TGTGCCAGCAGCGTAGATGCGCGGGAGGATGAAGAGACCCAGTACTTC. Amino acid sequence: CASSVDAREDEETQYF.

This clonotype was counted ten times or more. This chain joins TRBV2 and TRBJ2-2; no definite D call. Germline CDR1 and CDR2: SNHLY and FYNNEI. V was shortened by 1 base and J by 5 bases, with 2 bases between the two germline ends. This CDR3 spans 12 amino acids. CDR3 residues: CASSEGTGELFF. The CDR3, as DNA: TGTGCCAGCAGTGAAGGAACCGGGGAGCTGTTTTTT.

The chain is built from TRBV28 and TRBJ1-1; unclear D gene. The V gene lost 6 bases and the J gene lost 1 base, with 9 bases spanning the gap. In germline, CDR1 is MDHEN, CDR2 SYDVKM. The CDR3 consists of 13 residues. The CDR3: CASRQVGNTEAFF. CDR3 DNA sequence: TGTGCCAGCAGACAAGTGGGGAACACTGAAGCTTTCTTT.

Points on this clonotype: A read error is possible here, since a much larger clone lies one base away. The J gene is TRBJ2-4, the V gene TRBV12-3 or TRBV12-4; D unclear. This CDR3 contains 16 residues. The chain's CDR3 is CTSSLNPRLAKNIQYF. DNA for the CDR3: TGTACCAGCAGTTTAAACCCCCGGCTGGCCAAAAACATTCAGTACTTC.

The chain couples TRBV30 to TRBJ1-1, with D hard to call. CDR3 length: 12 residues. V lost 2 bases to trimming and J lost 2 bases, with 6 bases between them. Germline CDR1 reads GTSNPN; CDR2 reads SVGIG (reference sequence). The CDR3 is CAWSRDNTEAFF. CDR3 in DNA: TGTGCCTGGAGTAGAGATAACACTGAAGCTTTCTTT.

The chain joins TRBV5-1 to TRBJ1-2; the D is unclear. V was shortened by 0 bases and J by 0 bases, with 9 bases between the two germline ends. This CDR3 region has 15 residues. Germline V gene sequence: CDR1 SGHRS, CDR2 YFSETQ. The CDR3 reads CASSLDSQANYGYTF. Written as DNA, the CDR3 is TGCGCCAGCAGCTTGGATAGCCAAGCTAACTATGGCTACACCTTC. The variable domain in full, with the rest retrieved from reference TRBV5-1 and TRBJ1-2, is KAGVTQTPRYLIKTRGQQVTLSCSPISGHRSVSWYQQTPGQGLQFLFEYFSETQRNKGNFPGRFSGRQFSNSRSEMNVSTLELGDSALYLCASSLDSQANYGYTFGSGTRLTVV.

At least ten counts were recorded for this clonotype. The CDR3 DNA reads as TGTGCCAGCAGCTTAGACGGGGTTAATGAGCCCCAGTACTTC. Protein product: CASSLDGVNEPQYF. The gene calls are TRBV11-1 and TRBJ2-5, with D maybe TRBD2 (5 bases). Between the trimmed V and J ends, which lost 1 base and 9 bases, there was a span of 15 bases. Germline loops: CDR1 SGHAT, CDR2 FQDESV (reference sequence). The CDR3 runs 14 residues.

This clonotype was seen repeatedly, ten times or more. This rearrangement joins TRBV29-1 to TRBJ2-7, with 7 positions matching TRBD1. The CDR3 totals 10 residues. The germline CDR1 and CDR2 sequences are SQVTM and ANQGSEA. The J segment lost 12 bases and the V segment lost 7 bases, leaving 9 bases of the junction unmatched. CDR3 loop: CSASGTDVYF. In nucleotides, the CDR3 is TGCAGCGCATCCGGGACAGACGTGTACTTC.

The chain couples TRBV15 to TRBJ2-2, with 8 bases that match TRBD1. CDR3 length equals 14 residues. Per germline, CDR1 LNHNV and CDR2 YYDKDF (reference sequence). With 4 bases clipped from V and 6 bases from J, the junction kept 4 bases outside the gene matches. CDR3 sequence (DNA): TGTGCCACCAGCATTCGGACAGGGTCCGGGGAGCTGTTTTTT. Translation gives CATSIRTGSGELFF. The entire variable domain, with the rest obtained from reference TRBV15 and TRBJ2-2, is as follows: DAMVIQNPRYQVTQFGKPVTLSCSQTLNHNVMYWYQQKSSQAPKLLFHYYDKDFNNEADTPDNFQSRRPNTSFCFLDIRSPGLGDTAMYLCATSIRTGSGELFFGEGSRLTVL.

Many counts were recorded for this clonotype. This chain links TRBV28 with TRBJ2-5, with 7 positions matching TRBD1. The CDR3 contains 14 residues. CDR1 is MDHEN and CDR2 is SYDVKM in the germline V gene. V gave up 6 bases and J gave up 1 base; unmatched junction bases: 5. As DNA, the CDR3 is TGTGCCAGCAGCTACGACAGGGCCCAAGAGACCCAGTACTTC. This codes for CASSYDRAQETQYF. The entire variable domain, with the rest obtained from reference TRBV28 and TRBJ2-5, is as follows: DVKVTQSSRYLVKRTGEKVFLECVQDMDHENMFWYRQDPGLGLRLIYFSYDVKMKEKGDIPEGYSVSREKKERFSLILESASTNQTSMYLCASSYDRAQETQYFGPGTRLLVL.

This clonotype has a handful of counts. The chain has TRBV12-3 or TRBV12-4 and TRBJ2-7; 8 nucleotides align to TRBD1. V gave up 5 bases and J gave up 6 bases; unmatched junction bases: 6. The CDR3 totals 13 residues. DNA for the CDR3: TGTGCCAGCAGTCCCGGACAGGGTGCCGAGCAGTACTTC. As protein: CASSPGQGAEQYF.